Listed below are T cell receptor beta chains from one sample, sequenced in a study of glioma-infiltrating T cells after dendritic cell vaccination. The method was immunoSEQ multiplex PCR; TCRdb's version includes in-frame clones alone and lacks a portion of them. Among 85,000 to 100,000 clones listed, roughly 85% were seen once. The sample in question was blood, obtained after dendritic cell vaccination. The receptor set was obtained from a human donor with glioblastoma. Each CDR3 is given with its conserved first and last residue. A D gene is named only where the DNA matches it firmly. The listing skips clone size in some rows; elsewhere it reads once, few, many or a size class.

J gene | V gene | clone size | D gene | CDR3 protein | CDR3 DNA
TRBJ2-7 | TRBV7-2 | many | TRBD1 | CASSFLGTGNSYEQYF | TGTGCCAGCAGCTTCCTCGGGACAGGTAACTCCTACGAGCAGTACTTC
TRBJ1-5 | TRBV7-9 | - | - | CASSQKGDTNQPQHF | TGTGCCAGCAGCCAGAAAGGGGACACCAATCAGCCCCAGCATTTT
TRBJ2-7 | TRBV7-2 | - | TRBD2 | CASSLLRGTSGGYEQYF | TGTGCCAGCAGCTTATTACGGGGGACTAGCGGGGGGTACGAGCAGTACTTC
TRBJ2-3 | TRBV27 | - | TRBD2 | CASSPSRTSGGTDTQYF | TGTGCCAGCAGTCCCTCCCGGACTAGCGGAGGCACAGATACGCAGTATTTT
TRBJ2-5 | TRBV2 | - | TRBD1 | CASSEMSAGTGSETQYF | TGTGCCAGCAGTGAAATGTCCGCTGGGACAGGGAGCGAGACCCAGTACTTC
TRBJ2-3 | TRBV7-9 | - | - | CAVQGLALITDTQYF | TGTGCCGTCCAGGGGCTAGCCCTTATTACAGATACGCAGTATTTT
TRBJ1-1 | TRBV6-5 | - | - | CASSFQGNTEAFF | TGTGCCAGCAGTTTCCAGGGGAACACTGAAGCTTTCTTT
TRBJ1-4 | TRBV2 | - | - | CASSEGGATNEKLFF | TGTGCCAGCAGTGAAGGGGGGGCAACTAATGAAAAACTGTTTTTT
TRBJ2-1 | TRBV7-9 | - | - | CASSLGLGGYNEQFF | TGTGCCAGCAGCTTAGGATTGGGAGGATACAATGAGCAGTTCTTC
TRBJ2-7 | TRBV13 | - | - | CASSSLTSSPYEQYF | TGTGCCAGCAGCTCGTTAACTAGCTCACCCTACGAGCAGTACTTC
TRBJ2-5 | TRBV29-1 | - | - | CSAGRGVGETQYF | TGCAGCGCGGGGCGGGGAGTGGGGGAGACCCAGTACTTC
TRBJ1-2 | TRBV11-2 | - | TRBD1 | CASSLGTGNGYTF | TGTGCCAGCAGCTTAGGGACAGGGAATGGCTACACCTTC
TRBJ1-2 | TRBV25-1 | - | TRBD1 | CASRGTGGFGYTF | TGTGCCAGCAGGGGGACAGGGGGTTTTGGCTACACCTTC
TRBJ2-2 | TRBV9 | - | - | CASSVGSTGELFF | TGTGCCAGCAGCGTCGGGTCCACCGGGGAGCTGTTTTTT
TRBJ1-3 | TRBV5-6 | - | - | CASSFRPSGFGNTIYF | TGTGCCAGCAGCTTTCGCCCCTCGGGGTTTGGAAACACCATATATTTT
TRBJ2-1 | TRBV9 | - | TRBD2 | CASSVTSGSTNEQFF | TGTGCCAGCAGCGTAACTAGCGGGAGTACGAATGAGCAGTTCTTC
TRBJ2-7 | TRBV7-2 | - | TRBD1 | CASSRRQGAISYEQYF | TGTGCCAGCAGCCGAAGGCAGGGGGCCATATCCTACGAGCAGTACTTC
TRBJ2-7 | TRBV5-6 | - | - | CASSSGGSYEQYF | TGTGCCAGCAGCTCGGGTGGGTCCTACGAGCAGTACTTC
TRBJ2-7 | TRBV19 | - | - | CASSIVTPRGSYEQYF | TGTGCCAGTAGTATAGTTACCCCCAGGGGTTCCTACGAGCAGTACTTC
TRBJ2-1 | TRBV27 | - | TRBD2 | CASSLLYLAGRNEQFF | TGTGCCAGCAGTTTATTGTATCTAGCGGGGCGGAATGAGCAGTTCTTC
TRBJ2-3 | TRBV7-9 | - | - | CASSLTTSTDTQYF | TGTGCCAGCAGCTTAACCACAAGCACAGATACGCAGTATTTT
TRBJ1-2 | TRBV19 | - | TRBD1 | CASSAHKGQADGYTF | TGTGCCAGTAGTGCACATAAGGGACAGGCCGATGGCTACACCTTC
TRBJ1-5 | TRBV27 | - | TRBD1 | CASRQGGGNQPQHF | TGTGCCAGCCGACAGGGGGGCGGCAATCAGCCCCAGCATTTT
TRBJ2-1 | TRBV5-1 | - | TRBD1 | CASSPLTGASNEQFF | TGCGCCAGCAGCCCCTTGACAGGGGCGAGCAATGAGCAGTTCTTC
TRBJ2-7 | TRBV5-4 | - | - | CASKSDNSYEQYF | TGTGCCAGCAAGAGTGACAACTCCTACGAGCAGTACTTC
TRBJ2-6 | TRBV7-6 | - | TRBD2 | CASSTLAGYSGANVLTF | TGTGCCAGCAGCACCCTAGCGGGGTACTCTGGGGCCAACGTCCTGACTTTC
TRBJ1-2 | TRBV12-1 | - | - | CASSFGQRYGYTF | TGTGCCAGCAGCTTCGGACAGAGGTATGGCTACACCTTC
TRBJ1-2 | TRBV19 | - | TRBD1 | CASSIYFGTGLEGYTF | TGTGCCAGTAGTATCTATTTCGGGACAGGGCTGGAAGGCTACACCTTC
TRBJ2-2 | TRBV5-1 | - | TRBD1 | CASSGGQTNTGELFF | TGCGCCAGCAGCGGGGGACAGACGAACACCGGGGAGCTGTTTTTT
TRBJ1-2 | TRBV6-5 | - | - | CASRRTALNYGYTF | TGTGCCAGCAGAAGGACAGCCCTAAACTATGGCTACACCTTC
TRBJ1-1 | TRBV11-2 | few | TRBD1 | CASSSGQGAFF | TGTGCCAGCAGCAGCGGACAGGGAGCTTTCTTT
TRBJ2-1 | TRBV9 | - | TRBD2 | CASSVAVAGAEQFF | TGTGCCAGCAGCGTAGCTGTAGCGGGAGCTGAGCAGTTCTTC
TRBJ1-2 | TRBV5-6 | - | - | CASSYRPTEGRNYGYTF | TGTGCCAGCAGCTACAGACCAACAGAGGGCCGTAACTATGGCTACACCTTC
TRBJ2-7 | TRBV27 | - | TRBD1 | CASSLLGGQDFQYF | TGTGCCAGCAGTTTATTAGGGGGACAGGATTTTCAGTACTTC
TRBJ1-1 | TRBV5-4 | - | - | CASSLGKLGPGSTEAFF | TGTGCCAGCAGCTTGGGGAAATTGGGCCCTGGGAGCACTGAAGCTTTCTTT
TRBJ2-7 | TRBV30 | - | TRBD2 | CAWTPGLAGYEQYF | TGTGCCTGGACTCCGGGACTAGCTGGATACGAGCAGTACTTC
TRBJ2-4 | TRBV19 | - | TRBD2 | CASEPSGALRRENIQYF | TGTGCCAGTGAGCCTAGCGGGGCCCTGAGAAGGGAAAACATTCAGTACTTC
TRBJ1-5 | TRBV5-6 | - | TRBD1 | CASSSTGQGYQPQHF | TGTGCCAGCAGCTCAACTGGACAGGGGTATCAGCCCCAGCATTTT
TRBJ1-4 | TRBV6-1 | - | - | CASSEYSWGGSTNEKLFF | TGTGCCAGCAGTGAATATTCGTGGGGAGGTTCAACTAATGAAAAACTGTTTTTT
TRBJ2-5 | TRBV19 | - | - | CASSIAQGVMETQYF | TGTGCCAGTAGTATAGCTCAGGGTGTCATGGAGACCCAGTACTTC
TRBJ2-7 | TRBV7-9 | once | TRBD2 | CASSLTSGDTYEQYF | TGTGCCAGCAGCTTGACTAGCGGGGATACCTACGAGCAGTACTTC